Following are 5 T cell receptor beta chains from one sample sequenced in a study of cytomegalovirus exposure and HLA in healthy donors. The primer mix had 60 Vbeta and 13 Jbeta primers. Sequencing was performed with immunoSEQ multiplex PCR; in TCRdb, only in-frame clones are kept and a portion is missing. Found here are under 150,000 clones, roughly 84% of them singletons; the top ten hold approximately 1.7%. The sequenced sample was PBMCs. These receptors came from a boy between 10 and 17 years old in good health and CMV-seronegative.

This clone was detected a few times. The chain recombines TRBV4-3 with TRBJ1-4; D possibly corresponds to TRBD1 (5 bases). This CDR3 comprises 15 residues. Germline V lookup: CDR1 LGHNA, CDR2 YSLEER. V shed 1 base and J shed 0 bases, with 6 bases lying between them. This chain's CDR3 is CASSQVTATNEKLFF. The CDR3 coding sequence is TGCGCCAGCAGCCAAGTGACAGCAACTAATGAAAAACTGTTTTTT.

The chain carries TRBV6-5 and TRBJ1-2, with D possibly being TRBD1 (5 bases). CDR1 is MNHEY, CDR2 SVGAGI, per germline. This CDR3 spans 13 amino acids. V was pared by 3 bases and J by 7 bases, with 12 bases between. The CDR3 bases are TGTGCCAGCAGTTATGATTTCGGGGGTGGCTACACCTTC. This codes for CASSYDFGGGYTF.

The CDR3 sequence: CASSPFGTNTDTQYF. The CDR3 region has the DNA TGCGCCAGCAGCCCTTTCGGGACTAACACAGATACGCAGTATTTT. This chain uses TRBV5-1 with TRBJ2-3, with 7 bases aligning to TRBD2. V lost 4 bases to trimming and J lost 2 bases; unmatched junction nucleotides: 7. Germline V gene lookup returns CDR1 SGHRS and CDR2 YFSETQ. This CDR3 has 15 amino acids.

This chain uses TRBV9 with TRBJ2-7, with TRBD2 matching over 8 bases. Germline V lookup: CDR1 SGDLS, CDR2 YYNGEE. The V segment lost 0 bases and the J segment 6 bases; nucleotides outside the gene matches: 11. The CDR3 extends over 16 amino acids. The CDR3 is CASSVGLPAGVSEQYF. The CDR3 DNA reads as TGTGCCAGCAGCGTAGGTCTACCAGCGGGGGTTAGCGAGCAGTACTTC.

The chain joins TRBV13 to TRBJ2-2; no clear D gene. Per the germline V gene, CDR1 is PRHDT and CDR2 is FYEKMQ (reference sequence). V was cut by 0 bases and J by 5 bases, with 10 bases left in between. The CDR3 extends over 15 amino acids. CDR3 sequence (DNA): TGTGCCAGCAGCTTAGGTACATCCACAACCGGGGAGCTGTTTTTT. Protein: CASSLGTSTTGELFF. Filled out from reference TRBV13 and TRBJ2-2, the complete variable domain reads AAGVIQSPRHLIKEKRETATLKCYPIPRHDTVYWYQQGPGQDPQFLISFYEKMQSDKGSIPDRFSAQQFSDYHSELNMSSLELGDSALYFCASSLGTSTTGELFFGEGSRLTVL.